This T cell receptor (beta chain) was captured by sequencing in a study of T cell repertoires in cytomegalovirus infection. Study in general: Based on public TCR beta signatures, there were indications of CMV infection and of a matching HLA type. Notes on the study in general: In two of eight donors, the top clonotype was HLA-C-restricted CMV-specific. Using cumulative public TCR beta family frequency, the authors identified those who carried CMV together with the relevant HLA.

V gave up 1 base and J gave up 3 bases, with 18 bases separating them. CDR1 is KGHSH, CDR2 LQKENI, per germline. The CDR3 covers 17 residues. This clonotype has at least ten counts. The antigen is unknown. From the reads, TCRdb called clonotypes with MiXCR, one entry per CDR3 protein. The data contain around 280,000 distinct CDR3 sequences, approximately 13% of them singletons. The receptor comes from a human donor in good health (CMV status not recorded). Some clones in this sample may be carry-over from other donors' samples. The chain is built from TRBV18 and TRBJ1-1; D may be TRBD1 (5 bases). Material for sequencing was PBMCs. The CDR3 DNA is TGTGCCAGCTCACCACTGGGGACGGGGACTGGGGACACTGAAGCTTTCTTT. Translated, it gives CASSPLGTGTGDTEAFF.